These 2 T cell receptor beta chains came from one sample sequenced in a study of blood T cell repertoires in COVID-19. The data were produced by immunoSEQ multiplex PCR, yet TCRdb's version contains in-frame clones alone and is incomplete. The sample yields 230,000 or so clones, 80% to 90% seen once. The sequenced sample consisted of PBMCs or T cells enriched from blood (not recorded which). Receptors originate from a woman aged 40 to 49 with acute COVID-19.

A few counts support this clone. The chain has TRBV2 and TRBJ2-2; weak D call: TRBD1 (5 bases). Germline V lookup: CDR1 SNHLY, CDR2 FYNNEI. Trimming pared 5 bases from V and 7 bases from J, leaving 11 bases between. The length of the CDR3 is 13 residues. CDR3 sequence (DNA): TGTGCCAGCAGTTCGTCCAGGGTCGGGGAGCTGTTTTTT. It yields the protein CASSSSRVGELFF.

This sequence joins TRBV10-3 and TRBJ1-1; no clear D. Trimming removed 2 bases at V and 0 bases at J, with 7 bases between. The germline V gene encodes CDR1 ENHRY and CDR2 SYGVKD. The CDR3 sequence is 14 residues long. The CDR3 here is CAISETVMNTEAFF. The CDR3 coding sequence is TGTGCCATCAGTGAGACAGTGATGAACACTGAAGCTTTCTTT.